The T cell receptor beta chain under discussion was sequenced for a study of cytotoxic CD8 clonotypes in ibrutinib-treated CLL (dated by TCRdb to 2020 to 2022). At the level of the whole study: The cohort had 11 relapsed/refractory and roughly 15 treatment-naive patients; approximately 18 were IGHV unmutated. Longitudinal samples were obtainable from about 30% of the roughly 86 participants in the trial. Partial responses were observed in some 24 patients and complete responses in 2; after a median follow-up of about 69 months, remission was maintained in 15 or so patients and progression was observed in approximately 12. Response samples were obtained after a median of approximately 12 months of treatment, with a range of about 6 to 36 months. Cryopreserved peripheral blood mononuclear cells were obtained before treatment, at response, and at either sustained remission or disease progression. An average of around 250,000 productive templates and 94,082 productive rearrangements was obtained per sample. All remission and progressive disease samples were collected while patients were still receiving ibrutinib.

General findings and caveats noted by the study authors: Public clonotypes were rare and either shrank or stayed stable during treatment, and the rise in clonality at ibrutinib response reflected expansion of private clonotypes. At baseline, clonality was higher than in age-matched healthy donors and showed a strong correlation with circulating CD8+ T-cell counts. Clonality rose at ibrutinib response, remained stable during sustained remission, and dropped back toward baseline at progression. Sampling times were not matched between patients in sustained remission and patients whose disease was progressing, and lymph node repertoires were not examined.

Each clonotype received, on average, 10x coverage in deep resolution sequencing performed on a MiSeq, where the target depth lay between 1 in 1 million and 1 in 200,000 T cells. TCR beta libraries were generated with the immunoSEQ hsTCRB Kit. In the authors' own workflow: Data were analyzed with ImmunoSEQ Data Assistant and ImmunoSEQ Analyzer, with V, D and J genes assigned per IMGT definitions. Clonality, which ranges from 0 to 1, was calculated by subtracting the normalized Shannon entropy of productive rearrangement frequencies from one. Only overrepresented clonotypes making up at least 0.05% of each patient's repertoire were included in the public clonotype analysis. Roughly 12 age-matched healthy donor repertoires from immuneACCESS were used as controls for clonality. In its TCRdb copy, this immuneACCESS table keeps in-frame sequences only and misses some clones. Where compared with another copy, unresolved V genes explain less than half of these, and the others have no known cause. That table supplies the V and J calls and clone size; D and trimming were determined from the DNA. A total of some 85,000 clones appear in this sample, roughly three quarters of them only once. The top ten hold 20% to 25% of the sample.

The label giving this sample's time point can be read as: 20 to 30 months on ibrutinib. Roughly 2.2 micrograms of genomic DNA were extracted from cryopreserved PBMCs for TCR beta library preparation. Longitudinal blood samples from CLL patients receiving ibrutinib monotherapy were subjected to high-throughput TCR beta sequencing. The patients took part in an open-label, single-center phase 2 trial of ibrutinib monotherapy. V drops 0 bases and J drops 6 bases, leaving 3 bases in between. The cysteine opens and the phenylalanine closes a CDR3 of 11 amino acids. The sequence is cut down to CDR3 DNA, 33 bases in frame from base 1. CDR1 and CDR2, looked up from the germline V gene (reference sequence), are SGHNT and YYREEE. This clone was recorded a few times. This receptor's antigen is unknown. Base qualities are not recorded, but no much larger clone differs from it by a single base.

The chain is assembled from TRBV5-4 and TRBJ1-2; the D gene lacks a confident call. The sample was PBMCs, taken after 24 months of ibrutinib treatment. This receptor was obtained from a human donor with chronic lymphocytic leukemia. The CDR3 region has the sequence CASSLDHGYTF. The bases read TGTGCCAGCAGCTTGGACCATGGCTACACCTTC. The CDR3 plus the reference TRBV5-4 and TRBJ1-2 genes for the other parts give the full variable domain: ETGVTQSPTHLIKTRGQQVTLRCSSQSGHNTVSWYQQALGQGPQFIFQYYREEENGRGNFPPRFSGLQFPNYSSELNVNALELDDSALYLCASSLDHGYTFGSGTRLTVV.